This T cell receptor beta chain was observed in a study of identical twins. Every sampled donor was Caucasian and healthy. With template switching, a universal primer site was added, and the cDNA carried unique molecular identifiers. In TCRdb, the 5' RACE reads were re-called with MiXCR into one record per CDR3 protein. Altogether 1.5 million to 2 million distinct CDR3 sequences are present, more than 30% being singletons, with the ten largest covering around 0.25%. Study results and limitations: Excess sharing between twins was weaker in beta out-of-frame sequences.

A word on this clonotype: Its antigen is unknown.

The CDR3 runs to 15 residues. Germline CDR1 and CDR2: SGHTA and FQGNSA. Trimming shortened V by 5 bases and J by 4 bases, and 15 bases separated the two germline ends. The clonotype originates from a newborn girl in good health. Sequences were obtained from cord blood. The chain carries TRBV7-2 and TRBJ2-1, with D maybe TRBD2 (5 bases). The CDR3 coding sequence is TGTGCCAGCAGCCGCGGACTGGAAACTTACAATGAGCAGTTCTTC. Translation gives CASSRGLETYNEQFF.